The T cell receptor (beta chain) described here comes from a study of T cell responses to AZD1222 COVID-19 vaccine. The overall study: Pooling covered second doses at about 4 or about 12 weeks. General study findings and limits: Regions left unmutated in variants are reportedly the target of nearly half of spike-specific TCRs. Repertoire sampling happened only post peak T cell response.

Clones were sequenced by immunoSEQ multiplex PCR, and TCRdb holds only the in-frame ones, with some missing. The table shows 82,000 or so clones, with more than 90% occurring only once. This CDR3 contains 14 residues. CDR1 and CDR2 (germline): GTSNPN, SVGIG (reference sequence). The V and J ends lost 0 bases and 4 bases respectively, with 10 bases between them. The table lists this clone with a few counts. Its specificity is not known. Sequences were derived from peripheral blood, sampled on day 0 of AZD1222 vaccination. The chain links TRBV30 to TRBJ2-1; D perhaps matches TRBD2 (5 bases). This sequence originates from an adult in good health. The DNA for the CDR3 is TGTGCCTGGAGTGTGCTAGCTTCGTACAATGAGCAGTTCTTC. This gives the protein CAWSVLASYNEQFF.